The 2 T cell receptor beta chains given below trace back to one sample, sequenced in a study of T cells in Graves' hyperthyroidism and ophthalmopathy. TCR beta CDR3 sequences were amplified from RNA transcripts. The HTBI set primed first-round TCR CDR3 RT-PCR. In TCRdb, the multiplex PCR reads were re-called with MiXCR into one record per CDR3 protein. The sample lists around 600,000 distinct CDR3 sequences, less than 20% occurring once. Sequenced input: blood. The receptor set was obtained from a woman aged 30 to 39 with Graves' hyperthyroidism.

This clonotype was detected only a few times. The chain recombines TRBV10-3 with TRBJ2-2; D is unclear. Germline V gives CDR1 ENHRY, CDR2 SYGVKD. The CDR3 contains 12 residues. V lost 4 bases and J lost 7, with 7 bases in between. The CDR3 protein is CAISGPSGELFF. The CDR3 DNA follows: TGTGCCATCAGTGGGCCAAGCGGGGAGCTGTTTTTT.

CDR3 DNA: TGTGCCAGCAGCCTTCCCGACCGGGACAGGGGGCTAGCAGGAGAGACCCAGTACTTC. Translation gives CASSLPDRDRGLAGETQYF. The J gene is TRBJ2-5, the V gene TRBV12-3 or TRBV12-4, with 12 bases fitting TRBD1. This CDR3 region has 19 residues. J lost 4 bases, V lost 6 bases, and 18 bases had no gene match.